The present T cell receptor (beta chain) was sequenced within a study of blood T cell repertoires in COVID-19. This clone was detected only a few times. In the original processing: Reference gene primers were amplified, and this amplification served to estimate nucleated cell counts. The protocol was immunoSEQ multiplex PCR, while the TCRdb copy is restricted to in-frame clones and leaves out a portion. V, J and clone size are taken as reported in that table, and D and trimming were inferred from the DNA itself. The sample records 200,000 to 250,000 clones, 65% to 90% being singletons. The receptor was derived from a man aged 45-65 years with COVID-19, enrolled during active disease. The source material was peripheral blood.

This CDR3 reads CASYPDGGSFIEQFF. Here the CDR3 DNA reads TGTGCCAGCTACCCCGACGGGGGTTCGTTCATTGAGCAGTTCTTC. V and J are TRBV18 and TRBJ2-1, with a weak D call TRBD2 (6 bases). The CDR3 has 15 amino acids. CDR1 is KGHSH and CDR2 is LQKENI in the germline V gene. Trimming pared 7 bases from V and 9 bases from J, leaving 22 bases between.